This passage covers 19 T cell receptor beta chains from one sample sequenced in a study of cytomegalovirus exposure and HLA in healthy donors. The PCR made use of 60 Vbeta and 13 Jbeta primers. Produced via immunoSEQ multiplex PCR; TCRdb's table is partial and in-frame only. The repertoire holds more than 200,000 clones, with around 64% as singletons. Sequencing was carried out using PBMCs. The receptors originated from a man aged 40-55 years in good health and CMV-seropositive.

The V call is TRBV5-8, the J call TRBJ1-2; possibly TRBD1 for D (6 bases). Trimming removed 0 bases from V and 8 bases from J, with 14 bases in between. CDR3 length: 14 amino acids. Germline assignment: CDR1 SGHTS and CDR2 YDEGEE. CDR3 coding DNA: TGTGCCAGCAGCTTGGTGGGGGGGCGCGACGGCTACACCTTC. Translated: CASSLVGGRDGYTF.

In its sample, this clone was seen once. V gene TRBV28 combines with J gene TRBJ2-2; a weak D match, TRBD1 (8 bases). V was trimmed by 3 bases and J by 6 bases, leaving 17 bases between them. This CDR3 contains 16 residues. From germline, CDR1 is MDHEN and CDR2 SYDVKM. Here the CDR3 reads CASSLWNRGGSGELFF. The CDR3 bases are TGTGCCAGCAGTTTGTGGAACAGGGGGGGTTCCGGGGAGCTGTTTTTT.

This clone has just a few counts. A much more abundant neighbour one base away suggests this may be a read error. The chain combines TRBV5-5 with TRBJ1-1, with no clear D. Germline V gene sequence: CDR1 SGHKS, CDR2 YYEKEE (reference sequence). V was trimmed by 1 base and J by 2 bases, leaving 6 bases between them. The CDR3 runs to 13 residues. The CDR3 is CASSLRGNTEAFF. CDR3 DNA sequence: TGTGCCAGCAGCTTGAGAGGAAACACTGAAGCTTTCTTT.

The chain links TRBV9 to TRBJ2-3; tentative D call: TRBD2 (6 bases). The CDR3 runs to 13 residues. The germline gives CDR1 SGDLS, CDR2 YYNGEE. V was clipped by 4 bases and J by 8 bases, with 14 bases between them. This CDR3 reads CASSPRTGGTQYF. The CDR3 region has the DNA TGTGCCAGCAGCCCCAGAACCGGGGGTACGCAGTATTTT.

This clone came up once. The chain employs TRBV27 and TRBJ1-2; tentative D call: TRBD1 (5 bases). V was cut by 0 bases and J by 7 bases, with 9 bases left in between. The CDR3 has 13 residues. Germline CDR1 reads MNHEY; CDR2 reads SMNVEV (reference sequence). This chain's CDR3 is CASSLSQGSGYTF. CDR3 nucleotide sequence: TGTGCCAGCAGTTTATCGCAGGGATCTGGCTACACCTTC.

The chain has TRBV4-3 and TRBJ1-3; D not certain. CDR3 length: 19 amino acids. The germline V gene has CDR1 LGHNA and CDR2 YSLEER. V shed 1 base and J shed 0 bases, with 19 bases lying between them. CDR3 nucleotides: TGCGCCAGCAGCCAAGTCAGTCCCCGGACTGATTTCTCTGGAAACACCATATATTTT. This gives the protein CASSQVSPRTDFSGNTIYF.

Here the CDR3 reads CASSLSGHFIGDTQYF. DNA of the CDR3: TGTGCCAGCAGCTTATCGGGACACTTTATCGGGGATACGCAGTATTTT. The chain carries TRBV7-3 and TRBJ2-3, with D tentatively TRBD1 (6 bases). The CDR3 totals 16 residues. The V and J ends lost 2 bases and 6 bases respectively, with 18 bases between them. The germline CDR1 and CDR2 sequences are SGHTA and FQGTGA.

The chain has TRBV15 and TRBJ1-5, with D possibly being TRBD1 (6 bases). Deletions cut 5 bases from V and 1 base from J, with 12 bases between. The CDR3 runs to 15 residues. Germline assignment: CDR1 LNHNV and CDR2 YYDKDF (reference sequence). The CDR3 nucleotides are TGTGCCACCAGCCCCCCAGGACAGAGCAATCAGCCCCAGCATTTT. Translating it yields CATSPPGQSNQPQHF. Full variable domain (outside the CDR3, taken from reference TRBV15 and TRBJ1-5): DAMVIQNPRYQVTQFGKPVTLSCSQTLNHNVMYWYQQKSSQAPKLLFHYYDKDFNNEADTPDNFQSRRPNTSFCFLDIRSPGLGDTAMYLCATSPPGQSNQPQHFGDGTRLSIL.

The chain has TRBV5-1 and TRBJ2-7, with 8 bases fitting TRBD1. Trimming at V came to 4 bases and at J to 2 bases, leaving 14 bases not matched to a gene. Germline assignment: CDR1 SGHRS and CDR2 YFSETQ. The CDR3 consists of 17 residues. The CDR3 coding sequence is TGCGCCAGCAGCCTGAGATGGAGGGACAGGAGCCCCTACGAGCAGTACTTC. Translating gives CASSLRWRDRSPYEQYF.

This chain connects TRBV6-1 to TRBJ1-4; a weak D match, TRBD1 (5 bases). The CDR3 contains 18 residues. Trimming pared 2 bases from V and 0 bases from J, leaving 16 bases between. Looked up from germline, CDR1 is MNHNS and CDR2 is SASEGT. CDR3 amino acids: CASSEMAGWPPTNEKLFF. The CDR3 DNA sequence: TGTGCCAGCAGTGAAATGGCAGGGTGGCCGCCAACTAATGAAAAACTGTTTTTT.

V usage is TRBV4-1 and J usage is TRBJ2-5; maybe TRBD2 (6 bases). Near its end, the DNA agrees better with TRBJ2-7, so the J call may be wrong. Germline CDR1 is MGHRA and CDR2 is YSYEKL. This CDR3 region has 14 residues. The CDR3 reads CASSPRGRTYEQYF. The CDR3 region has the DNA TGCGCCAGCAGCCCACGTGGGAGGACCTACGAGCAGTACTTC.

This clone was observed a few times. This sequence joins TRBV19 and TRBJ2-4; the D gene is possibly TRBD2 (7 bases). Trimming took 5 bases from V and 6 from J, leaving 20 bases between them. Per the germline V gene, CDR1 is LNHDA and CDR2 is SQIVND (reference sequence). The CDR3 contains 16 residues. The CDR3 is CASSEGAWEGGNIQYF. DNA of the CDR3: TGTGCCAGTAGTGAAGGCGCTTGGGAGGGGGGAAACATTCAGTACTTC.

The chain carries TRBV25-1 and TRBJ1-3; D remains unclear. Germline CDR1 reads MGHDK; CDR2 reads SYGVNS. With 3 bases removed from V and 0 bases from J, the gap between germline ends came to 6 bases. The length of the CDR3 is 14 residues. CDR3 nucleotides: TGTGCCAGCAGTGACGACATCTCTGGAAACACCATATATTTT. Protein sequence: CASSDDISGNTIYF.

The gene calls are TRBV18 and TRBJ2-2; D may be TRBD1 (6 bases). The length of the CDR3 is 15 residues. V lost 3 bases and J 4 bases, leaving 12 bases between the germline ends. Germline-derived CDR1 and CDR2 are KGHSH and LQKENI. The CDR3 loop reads CASSPLIGGTGELFF. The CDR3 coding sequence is TGTGCCAGCTCACCCCTTATAGGGGGCACCGGGGAGCTGTTTTTT.

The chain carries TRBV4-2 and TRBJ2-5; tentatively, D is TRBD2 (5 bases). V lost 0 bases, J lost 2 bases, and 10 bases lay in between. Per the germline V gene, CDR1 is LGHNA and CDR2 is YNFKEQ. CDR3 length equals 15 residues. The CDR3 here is CASSQDLREQETQYF. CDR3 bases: TGTGCCAGCAGCCAAGATTTGAGGGAACAAGAGACCCAGTACTTC.

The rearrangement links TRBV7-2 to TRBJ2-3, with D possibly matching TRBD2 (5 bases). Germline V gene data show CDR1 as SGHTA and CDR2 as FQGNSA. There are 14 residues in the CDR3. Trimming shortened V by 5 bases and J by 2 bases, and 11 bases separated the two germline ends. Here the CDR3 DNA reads TGTGCCAGCAGCCCGGAGGCGTACACAGATACGCAGTATTTT. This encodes CASSPEAYTDTQYF.

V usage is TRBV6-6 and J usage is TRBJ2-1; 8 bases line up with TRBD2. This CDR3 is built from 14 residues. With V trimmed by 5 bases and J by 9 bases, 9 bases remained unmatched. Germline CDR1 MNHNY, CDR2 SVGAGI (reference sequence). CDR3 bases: TGTGCCAGCAGTGAGGCGGGGGGAGCACTTGAGCAGTTCTTC. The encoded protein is CASSEAGGALEQFF.

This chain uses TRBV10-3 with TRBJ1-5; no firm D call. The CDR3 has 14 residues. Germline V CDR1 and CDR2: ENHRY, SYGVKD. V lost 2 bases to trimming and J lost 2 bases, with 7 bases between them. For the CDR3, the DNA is TGTGCCATCAGTGAGGGCGAGGGCAATCAGCCCCAGCATTTT. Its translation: CAISEGEGNQPQHF.

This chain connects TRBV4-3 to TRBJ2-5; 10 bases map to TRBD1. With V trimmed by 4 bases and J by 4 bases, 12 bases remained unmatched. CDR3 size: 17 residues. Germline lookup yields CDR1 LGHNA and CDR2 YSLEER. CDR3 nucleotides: TGCGCCAGCAGCCTCCGTCCCGGGACAGGGGTCATAGAGACCCAGTACTTC. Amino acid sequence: CASSLRPGTGVIETQYF.